This T cell receptor (beta chain) was profiled in a study of cytomegalovirus exposure and HLA in healthy donors. The PCR was carried out with 60 Vbeta primers and 13 Jbeta primers. Methods used by the authors: Later, tens of millions of unique TCR beta chains were counted in an analysis, and some 9.9 million of them were shared. Clones were read by immunoSEQ multiplex PCR, and TCRdb kept only the in-frame ones, dropping some. D and trimming were read from the DNA, whereas the V and J calls and clone size are those reported in that table. The data show approximately 90,000 clones, around 73% seen once. Germline V gene sequence: CDR1 MDHEN, CDR2 SYDVKM. This CDR3 comprises 20 residues. With 5 bases removed from V and 0 bases from J, the gap between germline ends came to 26 bases. Study findings and constraints: TCR beta V- and J-gene trimming, according to a later analysis, was linked to a missense DCLRE1C variant. Exclusion applied to some V segments, including TRBV6-2 and TRBV6-3, as they were indistinguishable.

In this sample, this clone turned up a few times. Antigen unknown. The sample comprised PBMCs. The gene calls are TRBV28 and TRBJ2-1, with D tentatively TRBD2 (5 bases). This receptor was obtained from a man aged 40-49 years in good health and CMV-seronegative. The CDR3 protein is CASSLLAFSGSGSSYNEQFF. CDR3 nucleotide sequence: TGTGCCAGCAGTCTTTTGGCTTTCTCGGGGAGCGGAAGCTCCTACAATGAGCAGTTCTTC.